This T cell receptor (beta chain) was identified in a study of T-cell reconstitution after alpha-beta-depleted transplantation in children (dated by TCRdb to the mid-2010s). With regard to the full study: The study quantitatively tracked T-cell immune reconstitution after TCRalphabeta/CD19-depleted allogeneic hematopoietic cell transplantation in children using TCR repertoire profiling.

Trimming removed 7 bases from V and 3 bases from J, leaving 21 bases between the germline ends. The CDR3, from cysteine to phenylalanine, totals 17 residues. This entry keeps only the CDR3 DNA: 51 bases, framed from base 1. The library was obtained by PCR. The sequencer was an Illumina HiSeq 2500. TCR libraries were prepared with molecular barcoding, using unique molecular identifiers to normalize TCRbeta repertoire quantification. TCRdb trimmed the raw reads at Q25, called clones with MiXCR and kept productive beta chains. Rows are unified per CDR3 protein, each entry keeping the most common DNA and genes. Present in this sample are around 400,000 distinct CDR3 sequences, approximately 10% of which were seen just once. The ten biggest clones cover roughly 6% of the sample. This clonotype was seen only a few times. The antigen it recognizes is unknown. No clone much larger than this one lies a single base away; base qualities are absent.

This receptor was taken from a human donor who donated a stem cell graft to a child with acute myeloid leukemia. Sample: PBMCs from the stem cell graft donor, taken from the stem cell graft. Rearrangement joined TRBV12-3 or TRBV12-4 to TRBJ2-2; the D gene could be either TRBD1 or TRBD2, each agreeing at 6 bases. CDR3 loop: CASTEWLLGGHTGELFF. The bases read TGTGCCAGCACCGAATGGCTTTTGGGGGGCCACACCGGGGAGCTGTTTTTT.